This entry describes one T cell receptor beta chain. Its matching antigen is unknown. Treatment reported: roughly 20 received Ad26.COV2.S at low or high dose, single or two shots; roughly 5 received placebo; per-sample allocation not given. The study sampled participants on day 63 after the first vaccine or placebo injection. Its platform was an Ad26 vector, and its expressed antigen was Wuhan-strain SARS-CoV-2 spike. V was shortened by 3 bases and J by 1 base, with 6 bases between the two germline ends. Germline V gene data show CDR1 as SGHAT and CDR2 as FQNNGV. This CDR3 comprises 14 residues. The data derive from a study of Ad26.COV2.S vaccination and SARS-CoV-2 variants. Overall study: Enrolled in COV1001, the donor was in the Ad26.COV2.S trial arm, which received the vaccine. The study gave Ad26.COV2.S intramuscularly, once or twice 56 days apart.

Sequencing was performed with immunoSEQ multiplex PCR; in TCRdb, only in-frame clones are kept and a portion is missing. The table has a few hundred thousand clones, 80% to 95% seen once; the top ten hold over 9%. Study-wide results and caveats: Substantial response breadth was reportedly seen for spike-specific CD8+ and CD4+ T cells after vaccination.

J is TRBJ2-2 and V is TRBV11-2, with D possibly called TRBD1 or TRBD2 (5 bases each). The material was peripheral blood, obtained in a trial of Ad26.COV2.S vaccine versus placebo. The source of this sequence is a person aged 18-65 years who received the Ad26.COV2.S COVID-19 vaccine or a placebo. CDR3 in DNA: TGTGCCAGCAGCTTGGGGGTGAACACCGGGGAGCTGTTTTTT. Its protein is CASSLGVNTGELFF.